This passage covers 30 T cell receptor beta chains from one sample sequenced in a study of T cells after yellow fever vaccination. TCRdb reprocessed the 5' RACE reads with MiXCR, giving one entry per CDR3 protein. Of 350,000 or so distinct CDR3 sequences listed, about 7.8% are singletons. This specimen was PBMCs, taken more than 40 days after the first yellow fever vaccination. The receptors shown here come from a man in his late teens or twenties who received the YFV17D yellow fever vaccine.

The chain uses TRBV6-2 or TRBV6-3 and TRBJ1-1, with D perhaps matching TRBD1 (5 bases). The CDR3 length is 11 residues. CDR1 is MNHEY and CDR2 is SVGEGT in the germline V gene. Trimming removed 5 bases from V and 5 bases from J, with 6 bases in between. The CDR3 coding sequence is TGTGCCAGCAGTGGACAAACTGAAGCTTTCTTT. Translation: CASSGQTEAFF.

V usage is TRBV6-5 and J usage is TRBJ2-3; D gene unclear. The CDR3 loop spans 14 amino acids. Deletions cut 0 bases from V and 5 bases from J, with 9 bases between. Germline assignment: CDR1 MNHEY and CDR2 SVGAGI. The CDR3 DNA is TGTGCCAGCAGTTACTCAGTGATAGGAGATACGCAGTATTTT. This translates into CASSYSVIGDTQYF.

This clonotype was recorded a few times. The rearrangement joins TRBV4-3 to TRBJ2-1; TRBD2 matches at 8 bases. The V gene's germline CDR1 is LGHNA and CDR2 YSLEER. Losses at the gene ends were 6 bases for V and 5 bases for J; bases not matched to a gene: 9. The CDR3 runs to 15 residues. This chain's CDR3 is CASSRTGGPNNEQFF. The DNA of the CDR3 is TGCGCCAGCAGTAGGACGGGGGGGCCGAACAATGAGCAGTTCTTC.

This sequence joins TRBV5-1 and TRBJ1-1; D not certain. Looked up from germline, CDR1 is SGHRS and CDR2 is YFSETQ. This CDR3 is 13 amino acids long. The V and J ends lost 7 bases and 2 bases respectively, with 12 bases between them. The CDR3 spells CASRSDHNTEAFF. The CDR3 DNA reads TGCGCCAGCCGTTCAGACCACAACACTGAAGCTTTCTTT.

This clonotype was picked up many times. DNA for the CDR3: TGTGCCAGCAGCCTCAACCGGGACAGGGCCAACGAGCAGTACTTC. Translating gives CASSLNRDRANEQYF. The V and J genes are TRBV27 and TRBJ2-7, with 9 bases lining up with TRBD1. The CDR3 consists of 15 residues. Germline CDR1 is MNHEY and CDR2 is SMNVEV (reference sequence). V was pared by 6 bases and J by 5 bases, with 11 bases of the junction left unmatched.

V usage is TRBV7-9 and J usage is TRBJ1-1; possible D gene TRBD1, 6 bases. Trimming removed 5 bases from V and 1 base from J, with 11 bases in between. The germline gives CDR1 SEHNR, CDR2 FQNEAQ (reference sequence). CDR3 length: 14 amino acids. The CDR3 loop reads CASSRDNWNTEAFF. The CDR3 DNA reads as TGTGCCAGCAGCCGGGACAATTGGAACACTGAAGCTTTCTTT. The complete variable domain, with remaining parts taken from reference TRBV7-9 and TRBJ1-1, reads DTGVSQNPRHKITKRGQNVTFRCDPISEHNRLYWYRQTLGQGPEFLTYFQNEAQLEKSRLLSDRFSAERPKGSFSTLEIQRTEQGDSAMYLCASSRDNWNTEAFFGQGTRLTVV.

In DNA form, the CDR3 reads TGTGCCAGCAGTTACTCAAAGGGACAACCGGAGGGAGAAGCTTTCTTT. Its protein is CASSYSKGQPEGEAFF. This chain connects TRBV6-2 or TRBV6-3 to TRBJ1-1; maybe TRBD1 (6 bases). Germline V gene lookup returns CDR1 MNHEY and CDR2 SVGEGT. This CDR3 region has 16 residues. V was trimmed by 0 bases and J by 8 bases, leaving 19 bases between them.

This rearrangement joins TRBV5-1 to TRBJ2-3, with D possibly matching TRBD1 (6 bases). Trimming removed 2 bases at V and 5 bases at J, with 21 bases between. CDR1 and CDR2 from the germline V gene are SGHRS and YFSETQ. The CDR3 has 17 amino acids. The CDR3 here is CASSLGLMGEGGDTQYF. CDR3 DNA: TGCGCCAGCAGCTTAGGTCTCATGGGAGAAGGGGGAGATACGCAGTATTTT.

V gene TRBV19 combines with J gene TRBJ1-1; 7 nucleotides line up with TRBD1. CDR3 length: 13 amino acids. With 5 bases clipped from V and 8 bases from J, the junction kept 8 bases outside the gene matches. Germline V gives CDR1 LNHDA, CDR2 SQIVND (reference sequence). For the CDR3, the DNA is TGTGCCAGTAGTCCGATAGACAGGGTGGAAGCTTTCTTT. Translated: CASSPIDRVEAFF.

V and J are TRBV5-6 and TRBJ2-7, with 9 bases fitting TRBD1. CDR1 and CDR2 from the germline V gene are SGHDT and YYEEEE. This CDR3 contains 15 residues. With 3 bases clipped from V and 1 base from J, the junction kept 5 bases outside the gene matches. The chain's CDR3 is CASSWGQGLSYEQYF. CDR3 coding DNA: TGTGCCAGCAGCTGGGGACAGGGTTTATCCTACGAGCAGTACTTC.

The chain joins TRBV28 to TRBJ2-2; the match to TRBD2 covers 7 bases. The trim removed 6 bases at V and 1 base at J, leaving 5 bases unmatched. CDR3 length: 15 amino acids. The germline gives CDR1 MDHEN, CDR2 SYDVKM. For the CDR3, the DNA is TGTGCCAGCAGCTCCAGCGGGGTGAACACCGGGGAGCTGTTTTTT. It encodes CASSSSGVNTGELFF.

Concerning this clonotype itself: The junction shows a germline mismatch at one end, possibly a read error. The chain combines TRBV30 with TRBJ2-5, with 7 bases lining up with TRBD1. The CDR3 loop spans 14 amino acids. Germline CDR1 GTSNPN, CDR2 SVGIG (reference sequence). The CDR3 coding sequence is TGTGCCTGGGGTGTCCGACAGGGATGGGAGACCCAGTACTTC. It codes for CAWGVRQGWETQYF.

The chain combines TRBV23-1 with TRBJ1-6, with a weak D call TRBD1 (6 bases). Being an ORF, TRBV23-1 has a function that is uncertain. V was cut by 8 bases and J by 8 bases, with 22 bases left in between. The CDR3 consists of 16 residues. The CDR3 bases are TGCGCCAGCGCAGGGTTCGGGAGGGGGGCTGATTCACCCCTCCACTTT. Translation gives CASAGFGRGADSPLHF.

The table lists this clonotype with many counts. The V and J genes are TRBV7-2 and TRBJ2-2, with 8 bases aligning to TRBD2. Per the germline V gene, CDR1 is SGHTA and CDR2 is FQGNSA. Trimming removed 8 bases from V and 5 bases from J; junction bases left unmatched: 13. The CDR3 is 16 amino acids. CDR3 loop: CASLSQAGGETGELFF. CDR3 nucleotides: TGTGCCAGCTTGTCCCAGGCGGGGGGTGAAACCGGGGAGCTGTTTTTT.

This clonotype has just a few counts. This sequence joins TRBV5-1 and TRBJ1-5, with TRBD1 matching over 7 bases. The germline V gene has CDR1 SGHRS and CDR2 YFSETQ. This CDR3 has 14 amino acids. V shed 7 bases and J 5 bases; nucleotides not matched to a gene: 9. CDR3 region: CASSPGQKDQPQHF. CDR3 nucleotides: TGCGCCAGCTCGCCGGGACAGAAAGATCAGCCCCAGCATTTT.

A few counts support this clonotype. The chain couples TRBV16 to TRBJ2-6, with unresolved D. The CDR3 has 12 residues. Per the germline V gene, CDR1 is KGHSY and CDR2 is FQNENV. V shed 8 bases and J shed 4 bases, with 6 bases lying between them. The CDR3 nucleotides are TGTGCCAGCTCCTACGGGGCCAACGTCCTGACTTTC. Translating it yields CASSYGANVLTF. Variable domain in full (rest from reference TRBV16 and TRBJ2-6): GEEVAQTPKHLVRGEGQKAKLYCAPIKGHSYVFWYQQVLKNEFKFLISFQNENVFDETGMPKERFSAKCLPNSPCSLEIQATKLEDSAVYFCASSYGANVLTFGAGSRLTVL.

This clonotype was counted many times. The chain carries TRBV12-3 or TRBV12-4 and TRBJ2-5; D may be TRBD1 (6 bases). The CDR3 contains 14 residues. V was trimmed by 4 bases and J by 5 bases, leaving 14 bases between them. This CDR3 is CASSSPDRMETQYF. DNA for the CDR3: TGTGCCAGCAGTTCGCCAGACAGGATGGAGACCCAGTACTTC.

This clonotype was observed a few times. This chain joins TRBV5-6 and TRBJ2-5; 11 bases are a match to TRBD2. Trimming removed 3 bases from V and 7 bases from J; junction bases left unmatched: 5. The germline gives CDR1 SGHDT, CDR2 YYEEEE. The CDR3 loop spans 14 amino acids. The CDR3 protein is CASSSSGGLGTQYF. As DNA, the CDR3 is TGTGCCAGCAGCTCTAGCGGGGGGCTCGGGACCCAGTACTTC.

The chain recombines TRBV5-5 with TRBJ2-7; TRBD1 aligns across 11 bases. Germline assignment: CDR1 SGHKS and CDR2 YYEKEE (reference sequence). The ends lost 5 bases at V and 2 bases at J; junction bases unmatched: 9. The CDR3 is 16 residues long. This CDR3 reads CASSSLPGQGAYEQYF. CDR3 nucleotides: TGTGCCAGCAGTTCCCTTCCGGGACAGGGGGCCTACGAGCAGTACTTC.

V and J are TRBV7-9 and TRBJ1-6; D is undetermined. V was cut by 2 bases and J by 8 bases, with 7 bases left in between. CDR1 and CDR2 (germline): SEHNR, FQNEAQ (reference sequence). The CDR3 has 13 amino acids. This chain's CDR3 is CASSLMPDSPLHF. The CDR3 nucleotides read TGTGCCAGCAGCTTAATGCCAGATTCACCCCTCCACTTT.

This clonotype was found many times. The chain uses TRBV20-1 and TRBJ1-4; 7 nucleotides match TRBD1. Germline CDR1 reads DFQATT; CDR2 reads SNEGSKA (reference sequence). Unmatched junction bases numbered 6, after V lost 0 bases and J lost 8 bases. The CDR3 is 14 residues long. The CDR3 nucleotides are TGCAGTGCTAGAGATCTACAGGGGAGCGAAAAACTGTTTTTT. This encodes CSARDLQGSEKLFF.

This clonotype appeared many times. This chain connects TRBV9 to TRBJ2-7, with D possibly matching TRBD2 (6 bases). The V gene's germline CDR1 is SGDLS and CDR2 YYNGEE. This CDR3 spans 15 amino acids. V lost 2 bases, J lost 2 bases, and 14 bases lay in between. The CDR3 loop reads CASSVGGTPTYEQYF. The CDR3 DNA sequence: TGTGCCAGCAGCGTCGGCGGGACCCCAACCTACGAGCAGTACTTC.

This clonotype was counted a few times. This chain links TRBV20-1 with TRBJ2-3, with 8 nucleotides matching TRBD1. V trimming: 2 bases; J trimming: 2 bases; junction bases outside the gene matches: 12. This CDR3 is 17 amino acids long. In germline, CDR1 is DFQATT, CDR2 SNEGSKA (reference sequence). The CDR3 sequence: CSARSPGTGETTDTQYF. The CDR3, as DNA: TGCAGTGCTAGATCCCCCGGGACAGGAGAGACCACAGATACGCAGTATTTT.

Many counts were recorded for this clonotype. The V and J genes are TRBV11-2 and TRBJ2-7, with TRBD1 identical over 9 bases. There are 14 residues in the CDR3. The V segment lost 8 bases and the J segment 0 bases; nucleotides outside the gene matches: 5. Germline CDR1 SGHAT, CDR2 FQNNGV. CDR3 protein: CASQPGQGSYEQYF. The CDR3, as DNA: TGTGCCAGCCAGCCGGGACAGGGCTCCTACGAGCAGTACTTC. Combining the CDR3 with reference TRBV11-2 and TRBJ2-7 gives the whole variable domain EAGVAQSPRYKIIEKRQSVAFWCNPISGHATLYWYQQILGQGPKLLIQFQNNGVVDDSQLPKDRFSAERLKGVDSTLKIQPAKLEDSAVYLCASQPGQGSYEQYFGPGTRLTVT.

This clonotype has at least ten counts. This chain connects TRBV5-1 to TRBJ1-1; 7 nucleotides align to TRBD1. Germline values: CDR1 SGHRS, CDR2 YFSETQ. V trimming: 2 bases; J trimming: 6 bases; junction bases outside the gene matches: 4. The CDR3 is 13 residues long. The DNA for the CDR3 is TGCGCCAGCAGCTTAGAGGGGGCCCCTGAAGCTTTCTTT. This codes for CASSLEGAPEAFF.

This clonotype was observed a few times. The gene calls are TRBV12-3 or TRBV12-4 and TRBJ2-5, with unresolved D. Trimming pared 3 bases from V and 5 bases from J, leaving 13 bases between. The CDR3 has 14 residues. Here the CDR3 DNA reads TGTGCCAGCAGTTTCGTGGCTGGGTATGAGACCCAGTACTTC. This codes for CASSFVAGYETQYF.

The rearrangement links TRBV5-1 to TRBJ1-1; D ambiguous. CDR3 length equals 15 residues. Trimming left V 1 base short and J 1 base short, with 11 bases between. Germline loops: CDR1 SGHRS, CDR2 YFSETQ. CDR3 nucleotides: TGCGCCAGCAGCTTGTGGCGGGAGACGAACACTGAAGCTTTCTTT. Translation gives CASSLWRETNTEAFF.

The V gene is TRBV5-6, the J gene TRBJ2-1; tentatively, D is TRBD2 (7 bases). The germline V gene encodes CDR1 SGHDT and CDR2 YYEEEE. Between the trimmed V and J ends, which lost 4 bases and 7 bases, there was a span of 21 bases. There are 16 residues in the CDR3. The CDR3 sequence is CASSGGAGKVANEQFF. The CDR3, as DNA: TGTGCCAGCAGCGGGGGGGCAGGGAAGGTAGCGAATGAGCAGTTCTTC. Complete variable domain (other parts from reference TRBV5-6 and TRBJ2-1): DAGVTQSPTHLIKTRGQQVTLRCSPKSGHDTVSWYQQALGQGPQFIFQYYEEEERQRGNFPDRFSGHQFPNYSSELNVNALLLGDSALYLCASSGGAGKVANEQFFGPGTRLTVL.

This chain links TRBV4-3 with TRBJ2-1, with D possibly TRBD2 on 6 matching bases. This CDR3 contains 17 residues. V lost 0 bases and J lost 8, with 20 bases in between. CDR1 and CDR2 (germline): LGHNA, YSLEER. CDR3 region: CASSQDHAWGGTHEQFF. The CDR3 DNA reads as TGCGCCAGCAGCCAAGATCATGCGTGGGGAGGAACCCATGAGCAGTTCTTC.

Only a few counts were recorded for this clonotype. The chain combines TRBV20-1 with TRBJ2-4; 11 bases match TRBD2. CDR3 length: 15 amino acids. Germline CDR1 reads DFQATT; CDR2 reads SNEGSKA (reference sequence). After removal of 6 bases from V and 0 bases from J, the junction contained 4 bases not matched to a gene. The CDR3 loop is CSARLAGLAKNIQYF. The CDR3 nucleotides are TGCAGTGCAAGACTAGCGGGGTTAGCCAAAAACATTCAGTACTTC.